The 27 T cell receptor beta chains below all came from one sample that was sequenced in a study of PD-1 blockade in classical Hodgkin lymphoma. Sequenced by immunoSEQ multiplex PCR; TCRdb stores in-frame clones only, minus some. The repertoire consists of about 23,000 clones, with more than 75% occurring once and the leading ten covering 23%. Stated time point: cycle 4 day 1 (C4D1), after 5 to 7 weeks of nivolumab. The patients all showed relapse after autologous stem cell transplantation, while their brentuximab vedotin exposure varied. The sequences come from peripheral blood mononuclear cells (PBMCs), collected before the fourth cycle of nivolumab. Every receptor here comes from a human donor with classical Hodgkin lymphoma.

Here the CDR3 DNA reads TGCAGCGTACGAAGCTCCTATAATTCACCCCTCCACTTT. Its translation is CSVRSSYNSPLHF. The V and J genes are TRBV29-1 and TRBJ1-6; D gene unclear. The CDR3 is made up of 13 amino acids. Germline loops: CDR1 SQVTM, CDR2 ANQGSEA. V dropped 6 bases and J dropped 0 bases, with 6 bases sitting between them. Using reference TRBV29-1 and TRBJ1-6 for the parts outside the CDR3, the full variable domain is SAVISQKPSRDICQRGTSLTIQCQVDSQVTMMFWYRQQPGQSLTLIATANQGSEATYESGFVIDKFPISRPNLTFSTLTVSNMSPEDSSIYLCSVRSSYNSPLHFGNGTRLTVT.

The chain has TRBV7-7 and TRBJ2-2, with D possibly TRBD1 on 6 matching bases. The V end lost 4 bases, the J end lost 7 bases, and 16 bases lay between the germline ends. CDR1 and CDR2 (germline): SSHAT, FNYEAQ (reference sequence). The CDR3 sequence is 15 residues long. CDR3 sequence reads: CASSSDSFRGGELFF. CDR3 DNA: TGTGCCAGCAGCTCGGACAGCTTCAGGGGCGGGGAGCTGTTTTTT. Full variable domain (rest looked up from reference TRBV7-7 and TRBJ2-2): GAGVSQSPRYKVTKRGQDVTLRCDPISSHATLYWYQQALGQGPEFLTYFNYEAQPDKSGLPSDRFSAERPEGSISTLTIQRTEQRDSAMYRCASSSDSFRGGELFFGEGSRLTVL.

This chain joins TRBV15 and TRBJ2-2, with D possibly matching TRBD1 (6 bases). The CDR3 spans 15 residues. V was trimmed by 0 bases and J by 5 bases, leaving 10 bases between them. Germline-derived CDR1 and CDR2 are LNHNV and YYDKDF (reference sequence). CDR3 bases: TGTGCCACCAGCAGAGATCTACAGGGAACCGGGGAGCTGTTTTTT. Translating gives CATSRDLQGTGELFF.

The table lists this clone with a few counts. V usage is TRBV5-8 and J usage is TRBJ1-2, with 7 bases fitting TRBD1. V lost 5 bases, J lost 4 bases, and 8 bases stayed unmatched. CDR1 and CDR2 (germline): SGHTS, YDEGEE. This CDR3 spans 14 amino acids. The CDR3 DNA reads TGTGCCAGCAGATCCGGGACAGCCCTCTATGGCTACACCTTC. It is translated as CASRSGTALYGYTF. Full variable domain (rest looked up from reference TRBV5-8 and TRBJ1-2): EAGVTQSPTHLIKTRGQQATLRCSPISGHTSVYWYQQALGLGLQFLLWYDEGEERNRGNFPPRFSGRQFPNYSSELNVNALELEDSALYLCASRSGTALYGYTFGSGTRLTVV.

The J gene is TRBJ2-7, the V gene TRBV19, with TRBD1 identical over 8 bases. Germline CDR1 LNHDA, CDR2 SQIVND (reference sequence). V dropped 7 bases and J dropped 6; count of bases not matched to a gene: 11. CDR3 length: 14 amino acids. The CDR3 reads CASTTTGGYAEQYF. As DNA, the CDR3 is TGTGCCAGTACCACCACAGGGGGGTACGCCGAGCAGTACTTC.

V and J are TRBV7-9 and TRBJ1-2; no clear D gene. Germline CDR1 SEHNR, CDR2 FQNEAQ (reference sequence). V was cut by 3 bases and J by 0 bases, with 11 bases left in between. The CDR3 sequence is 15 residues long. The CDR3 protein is CASSFAAGANYGYTF. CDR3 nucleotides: TGTGCCAGCAGCTTCGCGGCCGGGGCTAACTATGGCTACACCTTC.

The CDR3 is CAAKGPGNSNQPQHF. The CDR3 nucleotides read TGTGCCGCGAAGGGGCCAGGTAATAGCAATCAGCCCCAGCATTTT. The chain couples TRBV6-1 to TRBJ1-5, with a tentative D call TRBD1 (5 bases). The CDR3 is 15 residues long. The germline V and J ends were trimmed by 11 bases and 0 bases, with 17 bases remaining between them. CDR1 is MNHNS and CDR2 is SASEGT in the germline V gene.

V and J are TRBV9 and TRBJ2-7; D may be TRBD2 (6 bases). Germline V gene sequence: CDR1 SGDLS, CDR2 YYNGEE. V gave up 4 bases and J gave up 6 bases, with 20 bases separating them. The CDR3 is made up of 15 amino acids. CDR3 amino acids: CASSPGTPRRPEQYF. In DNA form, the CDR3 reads TGTGCCAGCAGCCCAGGGACTCCCCGCCGACCCGAGCAGTACTTC.

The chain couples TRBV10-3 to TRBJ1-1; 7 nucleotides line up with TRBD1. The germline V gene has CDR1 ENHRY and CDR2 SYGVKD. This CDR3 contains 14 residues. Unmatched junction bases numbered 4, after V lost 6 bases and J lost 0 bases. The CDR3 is CAIREGQMNTEAFF. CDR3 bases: TGTGCCATCAGAGAGGGACAGATGAACACTGAAGCTTTCTTT.

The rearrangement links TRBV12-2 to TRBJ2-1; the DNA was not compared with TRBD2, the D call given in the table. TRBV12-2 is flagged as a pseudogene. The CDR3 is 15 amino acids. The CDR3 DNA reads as TGTGCAAGTCGCACTCTAGCGGGAGTTGACAATGAGCAGTTCTTC. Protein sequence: CASRTLAGVDNEQFF.

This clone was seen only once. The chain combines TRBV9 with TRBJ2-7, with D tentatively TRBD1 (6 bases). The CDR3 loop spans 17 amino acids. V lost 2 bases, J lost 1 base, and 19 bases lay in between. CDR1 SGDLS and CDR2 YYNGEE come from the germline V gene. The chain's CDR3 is CASSVRTVSSYSYEQYF. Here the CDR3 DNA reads TGTGCCAGCAGCGTTCGGACAGTAAGCTCCTATTCCTACGAGCAGTACTTC.

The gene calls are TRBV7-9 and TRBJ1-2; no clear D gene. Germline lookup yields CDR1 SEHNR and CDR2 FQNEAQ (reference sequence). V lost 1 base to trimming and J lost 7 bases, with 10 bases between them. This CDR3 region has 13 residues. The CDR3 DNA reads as TGTGCCAGCAGCTTAGTTGAGGATAGTGGCTACACCTTC. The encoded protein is CASSLVEDSGYTF.

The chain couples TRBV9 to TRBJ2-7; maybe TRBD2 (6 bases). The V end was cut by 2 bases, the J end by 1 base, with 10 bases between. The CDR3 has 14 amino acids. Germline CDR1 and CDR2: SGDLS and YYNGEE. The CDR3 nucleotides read TGTGCCAGCAGCGTGGAGGGCCTGTCCTACGAGCAGTACTTC. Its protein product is CASSVEGLSYEQYF.

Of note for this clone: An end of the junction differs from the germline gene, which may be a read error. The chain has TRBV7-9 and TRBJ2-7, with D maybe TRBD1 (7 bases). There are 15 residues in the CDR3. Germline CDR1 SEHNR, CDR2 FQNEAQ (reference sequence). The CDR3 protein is CAGSLRGQAGSEQYF. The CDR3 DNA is TGTGCCGGCAGCCTTCGAGGACAGGCGGGGTCCGAGCAGTACTTC.

The CDR3 protein is CASSGGGGFTF. The CDR3, as DNA: TGTGCCAGCAGCGGTGGTGGGGGATTCACCTTC. V gene TRBV7-9 combines with J gene TRBJ1-2; D possibly corresponds to TRBD1 (5 bases). V was pared by 5 bases and J by 13 bases, with 14 bases between. Looked up from germline, CDR1 is SEHNR and CDR2 is FQNEAQ (reference sequence). CDR3 size: 11 residues. The full variable domain, completed using reference TRBV7-9 and TRBJ1-2, is DTGVSQNPRHKITKRGQNVTFRCDPISEHNRLYWYRQTLGQGPEFLTYFQNEAQLEKSRLLSDRFSAERPKGSFSTLEIQRTEQGDSAMYLCASSGGGGFTFGSGTRLTVV.

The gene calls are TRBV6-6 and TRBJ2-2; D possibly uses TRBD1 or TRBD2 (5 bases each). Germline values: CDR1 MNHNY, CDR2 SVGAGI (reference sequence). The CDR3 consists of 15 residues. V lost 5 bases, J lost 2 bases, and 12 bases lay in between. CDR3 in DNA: TGTGCCAGCAGTACCCGGGACCGAAACACCGGGGAGCTGTTTTTT. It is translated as CASSTRDRNTGELFF.

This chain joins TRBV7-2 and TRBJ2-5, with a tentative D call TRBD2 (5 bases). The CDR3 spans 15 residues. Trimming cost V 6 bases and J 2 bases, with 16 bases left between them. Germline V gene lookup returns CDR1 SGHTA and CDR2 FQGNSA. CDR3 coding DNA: TGTGCCAGCAGTCTTTTGGGAGCGCCACAAGAGACCCAGTACTTC. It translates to CASSLLGAPQETQYF.

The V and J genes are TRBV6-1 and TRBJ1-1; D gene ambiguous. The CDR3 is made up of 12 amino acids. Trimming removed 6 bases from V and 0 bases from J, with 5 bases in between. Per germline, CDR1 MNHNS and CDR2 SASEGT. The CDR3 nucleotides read TGTGCCAGCAGCGTAATGAACACTGAAGCTTTCTTT. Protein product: CASSVMNTEAFF.

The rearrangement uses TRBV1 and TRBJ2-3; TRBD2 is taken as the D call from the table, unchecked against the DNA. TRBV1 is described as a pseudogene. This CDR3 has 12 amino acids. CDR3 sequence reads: CTSSQALVAQYF. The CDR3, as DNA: TGCACCAGCAGCCAAGCACTAGTTGCGCAGTATTTT.

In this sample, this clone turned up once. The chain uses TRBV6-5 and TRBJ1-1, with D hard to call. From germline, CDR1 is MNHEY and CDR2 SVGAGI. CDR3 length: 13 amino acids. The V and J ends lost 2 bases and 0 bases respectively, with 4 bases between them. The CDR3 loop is CASSYEVNTEAFF. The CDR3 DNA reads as TGTGCCAGCAGTTACGAGGTGAACACTGAAGCTTTCTTT.

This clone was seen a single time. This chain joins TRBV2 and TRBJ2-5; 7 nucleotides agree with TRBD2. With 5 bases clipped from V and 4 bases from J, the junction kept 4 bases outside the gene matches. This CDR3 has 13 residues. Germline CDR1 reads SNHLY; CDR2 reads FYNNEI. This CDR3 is CASSYAGVETQYF. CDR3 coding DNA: TGTGCCAGCAGTTATGCGGGGGTAGAGACCCAGTACTTC.

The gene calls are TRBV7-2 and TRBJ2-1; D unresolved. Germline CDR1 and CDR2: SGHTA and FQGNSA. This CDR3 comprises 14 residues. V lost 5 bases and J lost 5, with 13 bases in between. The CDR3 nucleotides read TGTGCCAGCAGCCCCTTGACTGTGGACAATGAGCAGTTCTTC. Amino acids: CASSPLTVDNEQFF.

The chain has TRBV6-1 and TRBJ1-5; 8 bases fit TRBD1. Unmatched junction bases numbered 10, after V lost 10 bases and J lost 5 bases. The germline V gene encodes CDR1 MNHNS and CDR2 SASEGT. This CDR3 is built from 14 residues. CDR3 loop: CATFQGQDYQPQHF. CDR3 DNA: TGTGCCACCTTCCAGGGACAGGATTATCAGCCCCAGCATTTT.

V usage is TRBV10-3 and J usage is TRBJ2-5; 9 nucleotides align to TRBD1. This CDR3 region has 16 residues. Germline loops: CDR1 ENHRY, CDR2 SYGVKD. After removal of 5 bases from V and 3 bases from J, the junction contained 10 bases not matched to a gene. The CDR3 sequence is CAISTTGGVGKETQYF. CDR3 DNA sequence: TGTGCCATCAGTACGACAGGGGGTGTAGGCAAAGAGACCCAGTACTTC.

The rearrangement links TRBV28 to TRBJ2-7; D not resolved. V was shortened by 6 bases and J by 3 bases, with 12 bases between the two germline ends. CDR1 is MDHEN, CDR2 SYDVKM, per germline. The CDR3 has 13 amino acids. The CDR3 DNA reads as TGTGCCAGCAGCCGGGCCGAGCTCTACGAGCAGTACTTC. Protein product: CASSRAELYEQYF.

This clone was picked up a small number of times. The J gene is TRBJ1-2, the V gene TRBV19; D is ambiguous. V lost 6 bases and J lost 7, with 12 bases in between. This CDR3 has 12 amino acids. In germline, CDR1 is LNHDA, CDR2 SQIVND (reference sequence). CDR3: CASSLGPSGYTF. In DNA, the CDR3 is TGTGCCAGTAGCCTTGGACCGAGTGGCTACACCTTC. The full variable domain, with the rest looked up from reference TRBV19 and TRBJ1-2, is DGGITQSPKYLFRKEGQNVTLSCEQNLNHDAMYWYRQDPGQGLRLIYYSQIVNDFQKGDIAEGYSVSREKKESFPLTVTSAQKNPTAFYLCASSLGPSGYTFGSGTRLTVV.

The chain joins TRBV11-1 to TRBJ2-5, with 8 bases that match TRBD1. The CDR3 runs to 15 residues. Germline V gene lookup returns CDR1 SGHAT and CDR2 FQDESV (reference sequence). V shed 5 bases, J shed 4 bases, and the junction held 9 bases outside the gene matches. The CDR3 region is CASSQQKTGGETQYF. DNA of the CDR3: TGTGCCAGCAGCCAACAGAAAACAGGGGGAGAGACCCAGTACTTC.